A selection of T cell receptor beta chains follows, all from one sample in a study of CXCR3-negative and CXCR3-positive naive CD8 T cells. TCRdb re-called the 5' RACE reads; one entry per CDR3 protein, DNA not given. The sample spans over 35,000 distinct CDR3 sequences; the ten largest clones claim around 13%. Sample: memory CD8+ T cells from blood. These receptors all stem from a human donor in good health. Some clones in this sample may be carry-over from other donors' samples. The CDR3 runs from the conserved cysteine through the conserved F or W. Each record gives: V gene, CDR3 length, J gene, clone size, CDR3 protein. Expanded clones are given a class, and other clones once, few, many or no size at all.

TRBV7-2	15	TRBJ2-1	-	CASGHSGGALDEQFF
TRBV19	13	TRBJ1-1	-	CASSIWGAGEAFF
TRBV29-1	13	TRBJ2-7	-	CSVGDRNSYEQYF
TRBV29-1	12	TRBJ2-7	-	CSVEYEGYEQYF
TRBV20-1	15	TRBJ2-7	-	CSASDPGSDYYEQYF
TRBV12-3/TRBV12-4	15	TRBJ2-3	-	CASSLKLAGLDTQYF
TRBV7-6	14	TRBJ1-5	-	CASSLVAGDQPQHF
TRBV19	14	TRBJ1-2	-	CASFASTGNYGYTF
TRBV3-1	14	TRBJ1-5	-	CASSPNRANQPQHF
TRBV20-1	15	TRBJ2-1	medium-sized	CSARDIASSYNEQFF
TRBV6-5	16	TRBJ2-4	-	CASSQTGDVSKNIQYF
TRBV5-3	15	TRBJ2-1	-	CARSFVSGGDNEQFF
TRBV9	14	TRBJ2-7	-	CASSVGREGYEQYF
TRBV7-9	13	TRBJ2-3	-	CASSLNPTDTQYF
TRBV28	15	TRBJ2-1	-	CASSRPSDRNNEQFF
TRBV29-1	15	TRBJ2-7	-	CSVGSSGQGPYEQYF
TRBV19	15	TRBJ2-1	-	CASSIMAGRYNEQFF
TRBV5-1	15	TRBJ1-1	-	CASRYRDRLNTEAFF
TRBV11-1	14	TRBJ2-7	-	CASSLTSGVHEQYF
TRBV11-3	12	TRBJ2-2	-	CASSLDTGELFF
TRBV4-1	15	TRBJ2-7	-	CASSQEDRKADEQYF